A selection of T cell receptor beta chains follows, all from one sample in a study of cytomegalovirus exposure and HLA in healthy donors. Profiling relied on immunoSEQ multiplex PCR, and the TCRdb table lists in-frame clones only, not all of them. The sample yields 60,000 to 75,000 clones, about 85% seen once. The sequencing sample was made of PBMCs. The source of these receptors is a female donor in good health and CMV-seronegative. The CDR3 runs from the conserved cysteine through the conserved F or W. Fields, in order: J gene, clone size, V gene, D gene, CDR3 DNA, CDR3 protein. A D gene is named only where the DNA matches it firmly. Where a row states a size, it is once, few, many or the class of an expanded clone; other rows omit it.

TRBJ1-1 | . | TRBV5-6 | . | TGTGCCAGCAGCTGGGCCGGGACAAAGAACACTGAAGCTTTCTTT | CASSWAGTKNTEAFF
TRBJ2-7 | . | TRBV27 | . | TGTGCCAGCAGTTACAAGGGACTTTCTTCCTACGAGCAGTACTTC | CASSYKGLSSYEQYF
TRBJ2-1 | . | TRBV28 | TRBD2 | TGTGCCAGCAGGAAACTAGCGGGAGTCTCTGAGCAGTTCTTC | CASRKLAGVSEQFF
TRBJ2-5 | . | TRBV21-1 | . | TGTGCCAGGGGGAGCCAAGAGACCCAGTACTTC | CARGSQETQYF
TRBJ2-1 | . | TRBV29-1 | TRBD1 | TGCAGCGTTGGGGACAGGGTCAATGAGCAGTTCTTC | CSVGDRVNEQFF
TRBJ1-1 | . | TRBV7-4 | . | TGTGCCAGCAGCCCAACTTTTGGAGGGAGGAACACTGAAGCTTTCTTT | CASSPTFGGRNTEAFF
TRBJ2-7 | . | TRBV6-5 | TRBD1 | TGTGCCAGCAGTTCGGGGACAGGGGCCCCCTACGAGCAGTACTTC | CASSSGTGAPYEQYF
TRBJ2-7 | . | TRBV5-1 | TRBD2 | TGCGCCAGCGTCGGACTAGCGGGCGGTTCTTACGAGCAGTACTTC | CASVGLAGGSYEQYF
TRBJ1-5 | . | TRBV29-1 | . | TGCAGCGTTGAGACCCGGGGTGATCAGCCCCAGCATTTT | CSVETRGDQPQHF
TRBJ2-5 | once | TRBV25-1 | TRBD2 | TGTGCCAGCAGTGGGGGGATAGCGGGAACCCAAGAGACCCAGTACTTC | CASSGGIAGTQETQYF
TRBJ2-4 | . | TRBV5-1 | TRBD1 | TGCGCCAGCAGCTTGGCCGTGACAGGGGTAAACATTCAGTACTTC | CASSLAVTGVNIQYF
TRBJ1-2 | . | TRBV11-2 | TRBD1 | TGTGCCAGCGACAGTACAGGGGATGGCTACACCTTC | CASDSTGDGYTF
TRBJ1-6 | . | TRBV6-6 | . | TGTGCCAGCAGTTCGGAGCCAGCAAATAATTCACCCCTCCACTTT | CASSSEPANNSPLHF
TRBJ2-1 | . | TRBV27 | TRBD2 | TGTGCCAGCAGTTTGGGGACTAGCGGGAACAATGAGCAGTTCTTC | CASSLGTSGNNEQFF
TRBJ2-7 | . | TRBV7-2 | . | TGTGCCAGCAGCTTAGCGCTAGGCGAGCAGTACTTC | CASSLALGEQYF
TRBJ1-1 | . | TRBV19 | . | TGTGCCAGTAGTACTGTGACACCGAACACTGAAGCTTTCTTT | CASSTVTPNTEAFF
TRBJ2-7 | . | TRBV5-3 | TRBD1 | TGTGCCAGAAGCATCCGGGACAGCAATACCTACGAGCAGTACTTC | CARSIRDSNTYEQYF
TRBJ2-7 | . | TRBV28 | TRBD2 | TGTGCCAGCAGTCGGACTAGCGGTAGCTCCTACGAGCAGTACTTC | CASSRTSGSSYEQYF
TRBJ2-3 | few | TRBV20-1 | . | TGCAGTGCTATCGGAGGCCATACGCAGTATTTT | CSAIGGHTQYF
TRBJ2-1 | . | TRBV30 | TRBD2 | TGTGCCTGGATCGTAGCGGGAGGGATTCTAAATGAGCAGTTCTTC | CAWIVAGGILNEQFF
TRBJ2-1 | . | TRBV9 | . | TGTGCCAGCACCAAAAGTCCGGGGGCCTACAATGAGCAGTTCTTC | CASTKSPGAYNEQFF
TRBJ2-2 | once | TRBV4-2 | TRBD2 | TGTGCCAGCAGCCCGCAACCTTTCCGGACTAGCGGGATTGTTAACACCGGGGAGCTGTTTTTT | CASSPQPFRTSGIVNTGELFF
TRBJ1-6 | . | TRBV10-1 | . | TGCGCCAGCAGTGAGGGGGGGTATAATTCACCCCTCCACTTT | CASSEGGYNSPLHF
TRBJ2-3 | . | TRBV4-2 | TRBD2 | TGTGCCAGCAGCCAAGAAAGAGCGGGAGGGGGAACAGATACGCAGTATTTT | CASSQERAGGGTDTQYF
TRBJ2-5 | . | TRBV7-2 | TRBD1 | TGTGCCAGCAGCTGGAACAGGGGAGAGACCCAGTACTTC | CASSWNRGETQYF
TRBJ2-3 | . | TRBV29-1 | . | TGCAGCGTAGGTGGCCCGGCGGGCACAGATACGCAGTATTTT | CSVGGPAGTDTQYF
TRBJ2-1 | . | TRBV12-5 | . | TGTGCTAGTGGTTTGGTACTCCTAGGCGGGGACCTCTACAATGAGCAGTTCTTC | CASGLVLLGGDLYNEQFF
TRBJ2-6 | few | TRBV13 | TRBD1 | TGTGCCAGCAGCGGACAGGGGAATGTGCGGGGGGCCAACGTCCTGACTTTC | CASSGQGNVRGANVLTF
TRBJ1-2 | once | TRBV7-9 | . | TGTGCCAGCAGCTCAAGCAGGGATTCTAACTATGGCTACACCTTC | CASSSSRDSNYGYTF
TRBJ2-3 | . | TRBV27 | . | TGTGCCAGCAGTTTATCGTCGGGGGGCGCGGCAGATACGCAGTATTTT | CASSLSSGGAADTQYF
TRBJ2-1 | . | TRBV30 | TRBD2 | TGTGCCTGGGTGGGACTAGCGGGAGCCTTGGATGAGCAGTTCTTC | CAWVGLAGALDEQFF
TRBJ2-2 | . | TRBV9 | TRBD2 | TGTGCCAGCAGCGTAGCGGGGGGGAACACCGGGGAGCTGTTTTTT | CASSVAGGNTGELFF
TRBJ2-1 | . | TRBV27 | . | TGTGCCAGCAGTTTATACAGGATAACGGACGATGAGCAGTTCTTC | CASSLYRITDDEQFF
TRBJ2-5 | . | TRBV5-1 | . | TGCGCCAGCAGCTTCGAGGGCGGGGAGACCCAGTACTTC | CASSFEGGETQYF
TRBJ2-5 | . | TRBV9 | . | TGTGCCAGCAGCGTAGCGGGGTCCCAAGAGACCCAGTACTTC | CASSVAGSQETQYF
TRBJ1-1 | . | TRBV2 | . | TGTGCCAGCAGTGGGACAGCTGAAGCTTTCTTT | CASSGTAEAFF
TRBJ1-2 | . | TRBV5-1 | . | TGCGCCAGCAGCCGGCAAGGGCAAGCGGATGGCTACACCTTC | CASSRQGQADGYTF
TRBJ1-4 | few | TRBV9 | . | TGTGCCAGCAGCCCCGAGGTGGGTGAAAAACTGTTTTTT | CASSPEVGEKLFF
TRBJ2-7 | . | TRBV7-2 | TRBD2 | TGTGCCAGCAGCTCGGGACTAGCGGGAGTTCCTTCCGAGCAGTACTTC | CASSSGLAGVPSEQYF
TRBJ1-4 | . | TRBV5-1 | TRBD1 | TGCGCCAGCAGCCCCGGACAGGGGGGCACAACTAATGAAAAACTGTTTTTT | CASSPGQGGTTNEKLFF